This T cell receptor beta chain was identified during a study of CD8 T cells in Susac syndrome. Turning to the study itself: Patients with Susac syndrome were therapy-naive, on corticosteroids, or on intravenous immunoglobulin alone at the time that blood was drawn.

Per germline, CDR1 PRHDT and CDR2 FYEKMQ (reference sequence). V lost 5 bases and J 3 bases, leaving 17 bases between the germline ends. The CDR3 totals 15 residues. General observations from the study: Susac-specific public clones in total CD8+ repertoires numbered approximately 17; in CD8+ TEMRA repertoires, they numbered 5 or 6. Susac CD8+ clonal expansion peaked in TEMRA cells and active patients.

To note about this clonotype: Its specificity is not known.

RNA was extracted with the RNeasy kit, and a quantity of about 0.45 to 1 ug was reverse transcribed using random hexamers. Multiplex immunoSEQ PCR targeted 54 Vbeta and 13 Jbeta TCR beta segments. Each CDR3 protein gets one entry after TCRdb re-called the immunoSEQ multiplex PCR reads with MiXCR. This sample has 200,000 or so distinct CDR3 sequences, with just under 95% found just once. The clonotype was recovered from a human donor with Susac syndrome. Sequenced: CD8+ T cells from PBMCs. The rearrangement uses TRBV13 and TRBJ2-7, with D possibly matching TRBD2 (6 bases). The chain's CDR3 is CASSPQVAGFYEQYF. Written as DNA, the CDR3 is TGTGCCAGCAGCCCCCAGGTGGCGGGGTTCTACGAGCAGTACTTC.